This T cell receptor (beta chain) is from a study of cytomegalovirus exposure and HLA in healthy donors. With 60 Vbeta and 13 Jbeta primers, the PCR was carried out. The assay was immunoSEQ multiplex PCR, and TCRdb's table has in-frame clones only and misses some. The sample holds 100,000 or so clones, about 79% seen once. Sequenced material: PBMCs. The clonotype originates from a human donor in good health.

DNA of the CDR3: TGTGCCAGCAGCGTAGGAGGAAGCGGGAGTCGCCGCGAGCAGTACTTC. This codes for CASSVGGSGSRREQYF. The chain has TRBV9 and TRBJ2-7; 8 bases are shared with TRBD2. The V segment lost 0 bases and the J segment 6 bases; nucleotides outside the gene matches: 11. The CDR3 loop spans 16 amino acids. CDR1 is SGDLS, CDR2 YYNGEE, per germline. The variable domain in full, completed from reference TRBV9 and TRBJ2-7, reads DSGVTQTPKHLITATGQRVTLRCSPRSGDLSVYWYQQSLDQGLQFLIQYYNGEERAKGNILERFSAQQFPDLHSELNLSSLELGDSALYFCASSVGGSGSRREQYFGPGTRLTVT.